This entry describes one TCR beta chain. Its antigen is as yet unknown. This record belongs to a study of CD8 T cells in ankylosing spondylitis. Making the TCR beta libraries involved quantitative 5'-RACE with molecular barcodes. MiXCR, applied by TCRdb to the 5' RACE reads, yields one record per CDR3 protein. This table has under 850,000 distinct CDR3 sequences, roughly 19% appearing once. Study-wide results and limits: A TCR beta motif made of roughly eight highly homologous variants seemed typical of ankylosing spondylitis blood. Peripheral blood held disease-linked clones only at relatively low frequency, and these were CD8+. Reportedly, disease-linked clones are significantly enriched in ankylosing spondylitis patients' matched synovial fluid. Some motif variants were previously reported in reactive arthritis synovial fluid and blood.

The CDR3 totals 17 residues. V lost 2 bases and J lost 0, with 14 bases in between. The rearrangement links TRBV12-3 or TRBV12-4 to TRBJ1-5, with D possibly TRBD1 on 6 matching bases. Material: blood, either unsorted or a sorted T cell fraction (not recorded which). This TCR was recovered from a male donor with ankylosing spondylitis. In DNA form, the CDR3 reads TGTGCCAGCAGTTTAACGAGGGACAAATATAGCAATCAGCCCCAGCATTTT. Protein: CASSLTRDKYSNQPQHF.